The T cell receptor (beta chain) described here comes from a study of type 1 regulatory T cells. Study-level background: An in vitro protocol generated T-allo10, a Tr1-enriched, alloantigen-specific CD4 T cell product.

Germline V lookup: CDR1 SGHVS, CDR2 FQNEAQ. This CDR3 contains 13 residues. V lost 7 bases and J lost 0, with 7 bases in between. TCRdb re-called the reads with MiXCR, one entry per CDR3 protein. The table has some 90,000 distinct CDR3 sequences, 30% to 35% seen once. The sequencing sample was made of CD4+ T cells, either the whole sample or a sorted fraction (not recorded which). The rearrangement uses TRBV7-8 and TRBJ1-5, with D uncertain. This clonotype originated in a human donor in good health. In DNA, the CDR3 is TGTGCCAGCACGCTTAATAGCAATCAGCCCCAGCATTTT. Its translation is CASTLNSNQPQHF.